Here is one TCR beta chain with its context. This clone was picked up one time. Its antigen is not yet known. No clone much larger than this one lies a single base away; base qualities are absent. The entry originates in a study of blood T cell repertoires in COVID-19 (dated by TCRdb to 2018 to 2021). With regard to the full study: Collaborator samples came from the United States, Italy and Spain and covered acute and convalescent phases of COVID-19. The material from the prospective study consisted of cDNA or gDNA derived from T cells, B-cell-depleted T cells, or PBMCs. The dataset comprised deeply sampled blood TCRbeta repertoires from subjects exposed to, actively infected with, or recovered from COVID-19. The repertoires were released in a freely available public database meant as a resource for research on the immune response to SARS-CoV-2. Samples came from the ongoing ImmuneRACE study (first 160 participants) plus 1,254 subjects from 6 global collaborators. Sample metadata almost always included a de-identified subject ID, COVID-19 status, age in years and sex. Where HLA class I and class II types were available, the types were taken from metadata supplied by the sample provider, not from assay-based typing.

TCRbeta CDR3 regions were amplified from genomic DNA by means of the immunoSEQ Assay, a bias-controlled multiplex PCR. The authors' analysis ran thus. Within the assay, amplification of reference gene primers was used to estimate how many nucleated cells each sample contained. Sequence reads were collapsed and filtered to measure the absolute abundance of every unique TCRbeta CDR3 rearrangement. For each sample, productive Simpson clonality was calculated as the square root of Simpson's diversity index over productive rearrangements. TCRdb took this table from immuneACCESS and kept in-frame rearrangements with V and J called. Such tables lack part of the clones; where checked against another copy, unresolved V genes explain under half of the gap, and the rest is unexplained. The V and J calls and the clone size are those of that table, but D and trimming were determined from the DNA. Present in this sample are 190,000 or so clones, 90% of which were seen just once. Approximately 0.62% of the sample rests with the top ten.

Collaborating institutions collected whole blood in K2EDTA tubes following their own protocols. For TCRbeta analysis, collaborators shipped samples as frozen whole blood, isolated PBMCs, or DNA extracted from either of those sample types. Trimming at the junction amounts to 7 bases on V and 0 bases on J, and the germline ends lie 11 bases apart. In the germline V gene, CDR1 corresponds to MNHNS and CDR2 to SASEGT. Measured from the cysteine to the phenylalanine, the CDR3 is 14 residues long. The kept DNA is CDR3 alone, 42 bases in frame from the first base. What the work shows at the level of the full study, not this receptor alone: The amount of clinical and demographic metadata varied by source and participant and was provided uncurated.

The sequencing sample was made of peripheral blood. The receptor chain draws on TRBV6-1 and TRBJ2-3; TRBD2 is possibly the D segment (6 matching bases). The TCR comes from a man aged 45 to 65 with acute or convalescent COVID-19. For the CDR3, the sequence is CASMTGASTDTQYF. The sequenced DNA: TGTGCCAGCATGACGGGAGCAAGCACAGATACGCAGTATTTT.